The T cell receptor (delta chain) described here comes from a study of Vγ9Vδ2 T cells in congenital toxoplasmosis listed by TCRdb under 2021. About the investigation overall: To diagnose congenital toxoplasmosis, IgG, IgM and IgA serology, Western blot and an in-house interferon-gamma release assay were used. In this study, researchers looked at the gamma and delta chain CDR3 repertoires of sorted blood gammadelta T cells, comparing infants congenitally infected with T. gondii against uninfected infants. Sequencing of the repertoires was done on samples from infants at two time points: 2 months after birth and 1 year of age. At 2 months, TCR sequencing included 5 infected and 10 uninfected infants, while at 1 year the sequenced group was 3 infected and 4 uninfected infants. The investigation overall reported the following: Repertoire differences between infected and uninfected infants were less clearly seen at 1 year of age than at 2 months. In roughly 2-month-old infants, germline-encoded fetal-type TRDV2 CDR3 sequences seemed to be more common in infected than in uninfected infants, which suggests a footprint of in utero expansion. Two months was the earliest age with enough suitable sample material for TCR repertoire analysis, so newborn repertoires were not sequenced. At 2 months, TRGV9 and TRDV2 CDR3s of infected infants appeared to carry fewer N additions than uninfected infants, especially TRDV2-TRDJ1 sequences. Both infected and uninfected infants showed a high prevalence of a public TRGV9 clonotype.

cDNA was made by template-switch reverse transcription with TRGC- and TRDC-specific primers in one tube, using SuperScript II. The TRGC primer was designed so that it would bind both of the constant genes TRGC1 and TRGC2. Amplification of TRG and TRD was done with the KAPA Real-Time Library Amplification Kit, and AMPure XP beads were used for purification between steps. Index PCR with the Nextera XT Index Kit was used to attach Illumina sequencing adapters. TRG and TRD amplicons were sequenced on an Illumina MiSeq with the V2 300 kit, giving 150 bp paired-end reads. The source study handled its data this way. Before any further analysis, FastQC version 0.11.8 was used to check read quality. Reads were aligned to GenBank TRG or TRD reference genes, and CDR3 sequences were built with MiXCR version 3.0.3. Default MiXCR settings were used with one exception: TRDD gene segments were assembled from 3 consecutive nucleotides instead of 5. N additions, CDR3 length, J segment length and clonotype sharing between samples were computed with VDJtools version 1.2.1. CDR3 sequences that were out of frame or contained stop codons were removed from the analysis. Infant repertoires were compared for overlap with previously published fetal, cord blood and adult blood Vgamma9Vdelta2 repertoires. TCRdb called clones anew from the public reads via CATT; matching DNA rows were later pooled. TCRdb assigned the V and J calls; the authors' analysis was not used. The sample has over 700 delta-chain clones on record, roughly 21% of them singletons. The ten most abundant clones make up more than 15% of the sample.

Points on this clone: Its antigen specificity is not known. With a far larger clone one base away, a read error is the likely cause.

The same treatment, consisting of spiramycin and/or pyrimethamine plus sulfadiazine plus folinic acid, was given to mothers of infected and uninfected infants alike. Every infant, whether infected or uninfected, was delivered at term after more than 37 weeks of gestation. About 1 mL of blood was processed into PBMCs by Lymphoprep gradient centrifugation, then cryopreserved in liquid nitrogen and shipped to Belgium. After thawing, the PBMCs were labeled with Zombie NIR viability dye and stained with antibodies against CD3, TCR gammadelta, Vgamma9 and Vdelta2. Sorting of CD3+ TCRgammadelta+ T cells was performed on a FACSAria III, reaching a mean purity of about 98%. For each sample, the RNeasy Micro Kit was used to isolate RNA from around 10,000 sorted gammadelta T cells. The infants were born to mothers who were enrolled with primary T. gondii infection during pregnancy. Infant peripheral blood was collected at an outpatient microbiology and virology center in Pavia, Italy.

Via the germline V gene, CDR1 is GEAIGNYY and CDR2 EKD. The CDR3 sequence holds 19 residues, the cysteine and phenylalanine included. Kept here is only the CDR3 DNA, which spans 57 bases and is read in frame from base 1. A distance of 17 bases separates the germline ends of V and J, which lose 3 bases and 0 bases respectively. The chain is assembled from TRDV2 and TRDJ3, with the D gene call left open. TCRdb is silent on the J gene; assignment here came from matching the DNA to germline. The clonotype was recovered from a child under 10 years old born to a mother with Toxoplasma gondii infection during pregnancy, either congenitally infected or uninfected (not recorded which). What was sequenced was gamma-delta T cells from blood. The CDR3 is CACDAVGSSGSWDTRQMFF. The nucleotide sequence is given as TGTGCCTGTGACGCCGTAGGGTCCTCCGGCTCCTGGGACACCCGACAGATGTTTTTC.